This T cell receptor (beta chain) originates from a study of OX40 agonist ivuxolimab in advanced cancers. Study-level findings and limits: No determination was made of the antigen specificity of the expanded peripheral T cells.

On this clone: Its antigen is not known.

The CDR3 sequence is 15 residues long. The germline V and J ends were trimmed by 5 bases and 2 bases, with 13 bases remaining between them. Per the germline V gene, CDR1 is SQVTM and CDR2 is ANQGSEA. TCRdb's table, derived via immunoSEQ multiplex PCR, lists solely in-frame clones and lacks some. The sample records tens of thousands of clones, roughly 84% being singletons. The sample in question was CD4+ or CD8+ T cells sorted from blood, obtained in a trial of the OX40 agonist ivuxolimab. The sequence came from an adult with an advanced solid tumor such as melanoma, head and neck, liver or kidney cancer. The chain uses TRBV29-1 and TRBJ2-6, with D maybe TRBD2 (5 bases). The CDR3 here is CSVIGVPTGANVLTF. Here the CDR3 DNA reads TGCAGCGTTATCGGGGTCCCAACTGGGGCCAACGTCCTGACTTTC.